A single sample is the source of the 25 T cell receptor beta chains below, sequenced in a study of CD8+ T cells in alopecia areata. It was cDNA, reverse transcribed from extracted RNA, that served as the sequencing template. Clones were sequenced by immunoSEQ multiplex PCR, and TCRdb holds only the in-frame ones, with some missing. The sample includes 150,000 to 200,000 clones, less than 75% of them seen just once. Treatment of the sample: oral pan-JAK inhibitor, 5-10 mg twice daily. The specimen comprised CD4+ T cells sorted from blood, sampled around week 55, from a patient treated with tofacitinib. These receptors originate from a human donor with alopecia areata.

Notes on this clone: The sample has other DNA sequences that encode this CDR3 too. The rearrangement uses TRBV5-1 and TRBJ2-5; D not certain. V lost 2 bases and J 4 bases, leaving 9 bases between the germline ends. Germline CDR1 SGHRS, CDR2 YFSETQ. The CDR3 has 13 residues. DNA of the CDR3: TGCGCCAGCAGCTTAGCGACCGGAGAGACCCAGTACTTC. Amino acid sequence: CASSLATGETQYF.

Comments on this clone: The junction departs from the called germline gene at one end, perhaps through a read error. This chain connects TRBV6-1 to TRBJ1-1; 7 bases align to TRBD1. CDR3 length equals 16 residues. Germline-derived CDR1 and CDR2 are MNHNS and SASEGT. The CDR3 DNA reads TGTGCCAGCAGGGAAGAACAGACAGGGACGAACACTGAAGCTTTCTTT. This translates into CASREEQTGTNTEAFF.

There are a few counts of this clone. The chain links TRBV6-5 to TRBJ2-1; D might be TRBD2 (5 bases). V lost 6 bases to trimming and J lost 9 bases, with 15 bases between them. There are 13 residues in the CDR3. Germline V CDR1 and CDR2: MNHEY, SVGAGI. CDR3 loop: CASRPGSGIEQFF. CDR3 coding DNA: TGTGCCAGCAGGCCTGGGTCGGGGATTGAGCAGTTCTTC.

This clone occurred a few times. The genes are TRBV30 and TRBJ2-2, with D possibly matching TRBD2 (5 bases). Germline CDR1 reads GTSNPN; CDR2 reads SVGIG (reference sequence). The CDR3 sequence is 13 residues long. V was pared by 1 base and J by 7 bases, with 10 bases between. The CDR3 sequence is CAWSGSRGGELFF. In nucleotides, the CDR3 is TGTGCCTGGAGTGGGTCACGGGGCGGGGAGCTGTTTTTT.

CDR3 in amino acids: CAWQTSGTAYGYTF. Here the CDR3 DNA reads TGTGCCTGGCAGACCTCCGGGACAGCCTATGGCTACACCTTC. V usage is TRBV30 and J usage is TRBJ1-2; 7 bases are a match to TRBD1. This CDR3 comprises 14 residues. Trimming took 5 bases from V and 4 from J; bases not matched to a gene: 10. The germline gives CDR1 GTSNPN, CDR2 SVGIG (reference sequence).

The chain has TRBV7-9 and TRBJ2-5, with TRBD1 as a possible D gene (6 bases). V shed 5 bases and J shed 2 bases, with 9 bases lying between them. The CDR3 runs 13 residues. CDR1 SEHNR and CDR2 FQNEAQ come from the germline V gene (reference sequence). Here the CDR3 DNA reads TGTGCCAGCAGCCTGCAGGGGCAAGAGACCCAGTACTTC. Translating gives CASSLQGQETQYF.

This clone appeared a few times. CDR3 amino acids: CASGPGNTDTQYF. The CDR3 region has the DNA TGTGCCAGCGGACCAGGAAACACAGATACGCAGTATTTT. V is TRBV25-1 and J is TRBJ2-3; D call uncertain. Germline loops: CDR1 MGHDK, CDR2 SYGVNS. The CDR3 extends over 13 amino acids. Trimming pared 8 bases from V and 2 bases from J, leaving 11 bases between.

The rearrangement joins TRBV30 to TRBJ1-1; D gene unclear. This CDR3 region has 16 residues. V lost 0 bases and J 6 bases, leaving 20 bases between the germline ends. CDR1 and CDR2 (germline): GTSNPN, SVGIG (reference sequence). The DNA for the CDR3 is TGTGCCTGGAGTGTAACAACCTATTTGCAAGTCTCTGAAGCTTTCTTT. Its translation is CAWSVTTYLQVSEAFF.

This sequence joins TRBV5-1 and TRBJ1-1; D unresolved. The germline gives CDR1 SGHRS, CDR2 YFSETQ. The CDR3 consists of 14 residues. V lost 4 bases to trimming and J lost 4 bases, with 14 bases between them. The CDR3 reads CASSLRVEGTEAFF. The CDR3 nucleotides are TGCGCCAGCAGCCTGAGGGTAGAGGGCACTGAAGCTTTCTTT.

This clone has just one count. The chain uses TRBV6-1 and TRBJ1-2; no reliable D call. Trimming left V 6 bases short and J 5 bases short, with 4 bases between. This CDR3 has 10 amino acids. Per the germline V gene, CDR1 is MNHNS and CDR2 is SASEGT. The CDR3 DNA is TGTGCCAGCAGGGAATATGGCTACACCTTC. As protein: CASREYGYTF.

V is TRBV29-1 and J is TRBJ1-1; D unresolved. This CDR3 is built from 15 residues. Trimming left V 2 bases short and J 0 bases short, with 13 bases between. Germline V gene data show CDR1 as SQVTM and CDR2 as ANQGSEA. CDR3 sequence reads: CSVETVTVLNTEAFF. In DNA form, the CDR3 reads TGCAGCGTTGAAACAGTAACTGTGCTGAACACTGAAGCTTTCTTT.

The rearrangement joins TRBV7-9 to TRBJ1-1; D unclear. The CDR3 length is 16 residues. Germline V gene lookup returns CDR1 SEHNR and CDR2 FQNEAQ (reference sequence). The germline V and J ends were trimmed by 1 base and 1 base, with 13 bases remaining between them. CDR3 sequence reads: CASSLDGEGANTEAFF. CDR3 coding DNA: TGTGCCAGCAGCTTAGATGGGGAAGGAGCGAACACTGAAGCTTTCTTT.

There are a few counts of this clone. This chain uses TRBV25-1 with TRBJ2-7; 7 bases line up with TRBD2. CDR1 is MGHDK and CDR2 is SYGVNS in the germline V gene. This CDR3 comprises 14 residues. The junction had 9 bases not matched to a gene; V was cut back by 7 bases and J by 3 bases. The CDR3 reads CASNAGDGHYEQYF. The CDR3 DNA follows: TGTGCCAGCAACGCGGGGGACGGCCACTACGAGCAGTACTTC.

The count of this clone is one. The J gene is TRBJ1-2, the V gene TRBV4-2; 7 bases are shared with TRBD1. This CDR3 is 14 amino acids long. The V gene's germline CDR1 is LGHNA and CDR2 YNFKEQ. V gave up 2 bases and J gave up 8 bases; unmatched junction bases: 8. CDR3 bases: TGTGCCAGCAGCCAACTGACAGGGCGTGACGGCTACACCTTC. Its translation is CASSQLTGRDGYTF.

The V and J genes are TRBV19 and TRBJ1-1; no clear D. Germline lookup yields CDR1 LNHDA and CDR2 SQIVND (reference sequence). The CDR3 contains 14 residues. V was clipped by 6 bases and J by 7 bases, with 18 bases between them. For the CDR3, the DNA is TGTGCCAGTAGACACCTGAGAGAAGAGGATGAAGCTTTCTTT. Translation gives CASRHLREEDEAFF.

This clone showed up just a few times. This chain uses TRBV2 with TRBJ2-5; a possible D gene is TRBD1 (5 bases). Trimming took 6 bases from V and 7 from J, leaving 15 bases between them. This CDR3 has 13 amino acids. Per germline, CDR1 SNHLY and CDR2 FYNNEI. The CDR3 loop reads CASSPRVFRTQYF. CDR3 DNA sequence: TGTGCCAGCAGCCCCAGGGTTTTTAGGACCCAGTACTTC.

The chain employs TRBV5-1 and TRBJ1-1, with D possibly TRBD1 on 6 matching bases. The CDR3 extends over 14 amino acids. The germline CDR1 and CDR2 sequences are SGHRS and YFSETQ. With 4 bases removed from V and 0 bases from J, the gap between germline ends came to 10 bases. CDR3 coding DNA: TGCGCCAGCAGCCTTAGACAGGTGAACACTGAAGCTTTCTTT. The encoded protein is CASSLRQVNTEAFF.

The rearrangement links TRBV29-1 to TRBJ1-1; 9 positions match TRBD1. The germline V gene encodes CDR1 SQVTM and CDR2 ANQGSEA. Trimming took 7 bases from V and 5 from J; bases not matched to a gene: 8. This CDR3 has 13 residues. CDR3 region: CSARQGVQTEAFF. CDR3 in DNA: TGCAGCGCTCGACAGGGGGTTCAGACTGAAGCTTTCTTT.

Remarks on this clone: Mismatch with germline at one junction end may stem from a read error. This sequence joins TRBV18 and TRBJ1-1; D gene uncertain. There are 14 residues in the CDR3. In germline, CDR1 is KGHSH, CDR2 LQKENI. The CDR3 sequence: CASSPPSVNTEAFF. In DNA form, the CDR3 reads TGTGCCAGCTCACCACCATCGGTGAACACTGAAGCCTTCTTT.

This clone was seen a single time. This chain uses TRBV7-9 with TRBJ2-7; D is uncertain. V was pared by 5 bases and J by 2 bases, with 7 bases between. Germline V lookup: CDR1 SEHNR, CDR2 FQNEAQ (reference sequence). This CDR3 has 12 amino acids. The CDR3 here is CASSLRTYEQYF. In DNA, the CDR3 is TGTGCCAGCAGCCTTCGGACCTACGAGCAGTACTTC. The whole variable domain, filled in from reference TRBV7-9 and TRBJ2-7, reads DTGVSQNPRHKITKRGQNVTFRCDPISEHNRLYWYRQTLGQGPEFLTYFQNEAQLEKSRLLSDRFSAERPKGSFSTLEIQRTEQGDSAMYLCASSLRTYEQYFGPGTRLTVT.

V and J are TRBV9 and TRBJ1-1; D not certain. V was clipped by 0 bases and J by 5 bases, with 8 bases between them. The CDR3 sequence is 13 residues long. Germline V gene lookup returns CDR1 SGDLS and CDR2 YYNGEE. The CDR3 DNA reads TGTGCCAGCAGCGTAGAGAAGGGTACTGAAGCTTTCTTT. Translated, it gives CASSVEKGTEAFF.

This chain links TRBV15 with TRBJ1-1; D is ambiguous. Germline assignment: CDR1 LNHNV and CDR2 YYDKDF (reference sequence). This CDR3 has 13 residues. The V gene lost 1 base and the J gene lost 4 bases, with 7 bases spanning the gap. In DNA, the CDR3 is TGTGCCACCAGCAGAGGACTGAGCACTGAAGCTTTCTTT. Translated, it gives CATSRGLSTEAFF.

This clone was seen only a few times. The CDR3 loop reads CASSYGQGPTGELFF. The CDR3 DNA is TGCGCCAGCAGCTACGGACAGGGGCCGACCGGGGAGCTGTTTTTT. V usage is TRBV5-1 and J usage is TRBJ2-2; 9 nucleotides align to TRBD1. The CDR3 is 15 residues long. Germline CDR1 is SGHRS and CDR2 is YFSETQ. Trimming removed 3 bases from V and 5 bases from J; junction bases left unmatched: 5.

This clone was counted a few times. CDR3 in DNA: TGTGCCTGGAGTCGTGATAACACTGAAGCTTTCTTT. Protein product: CAWSRDNTEAFF. The V gene is TRBV30, the J gene TRBJ1-1; D is ambiguous. Trimming took 2 bases from V and 2 from J, leaving 6 bases between them. The CDR3 is 12 amino acids. Germline V lookup: CDR1 GTSNPN, CDR2 SVGIG (reference sequence).

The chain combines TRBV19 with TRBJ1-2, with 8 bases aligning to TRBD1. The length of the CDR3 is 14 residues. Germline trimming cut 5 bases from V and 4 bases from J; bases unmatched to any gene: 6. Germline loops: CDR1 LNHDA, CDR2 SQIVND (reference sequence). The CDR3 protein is CASSPTGVLYGYTF. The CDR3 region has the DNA TGTGCCAGTAGTCCGACAGGGGTCCTCTATGGCTACACCTTC.